Listed here are 3 T cell receptor beta chains from one sample, sequenced in a study of circulating CD8 cells and anti-PD-1 response in melanoma. Four subsets defined by PD-1 and/or TIGIT were sorted from live CD3+CD8+TCRalphabeta+ cells. Using roughly 15 ng of total RNA, TCR libraries were made with the QIAseq Immune Repertoire TCR panel. One entry per CDR3 protein results from TCRdb running MiXCR on the reads. This sample carries approximately 520 distinct CDR3 sequences, about 9.1% of them seen once, and the ten largest clones take under 70%. The material was CD8+ T cells from PBMCs, obtained at baseline or after one month of anti-PD-1 therapy (not recorded which). The receptors derive from a human donor with melanoma.

This clonotype ranks as medium-sized. The chain employs TRBV27 and TRBJ1-2; TRBD1 agrees at 12 bases. Germline lookup yields CDR1 MNHEY and CDR2 SMNVEV (reference sequence). This CDR3 spans 14 amino acids. J was trimmed by 7 bases and V by 7 bases; bases with no gene match: 7. CDR3 in DNA: TGTGCCAGCACCACAGGGGGACAGGGGGCTGGCTACACCTTC. Translating it yields CASTTGGQGAGYTF.

By proportion, this clonotype is large. The rearrangement joins TRBV20-1 to TRBJ2-3; 7 bases are a match to TRBD2. CDR1 is DFQATT and CDR2 is SNEGSKA in the germline V gene (reference sequence). After removal of 6 bases from V and 2 bases from J, the junction contained 8 bases not matched to a gene. The length of the CDR3 is 14 residues. As DNA, the CDR3 is TGCAGTGCCCCCCGGGGAGGGATCACAGATACGCAGTATTTT. Residues: CSAPRGGITDTQYF.

This clonotype qualifies as medium-sized. The CDR3 reads CASSLTTTPSGNEQFF. The CDR3 bases are TGTGCCAGCAGCTTGACGACTACCCCGTCGGGCAATGAGCAGTTCTTC. V and J are TRBV7-9 and TRBJ2-1; tentatively, D is TRBD2 (5 bases). The CDR3 loop spans 16 amino acids. Germline CDR1 SEHNR, CDR2 FQNEAQ (reference sequence). V gave up 3 bases and J gave up 6 bases, with 18 bases separating them.